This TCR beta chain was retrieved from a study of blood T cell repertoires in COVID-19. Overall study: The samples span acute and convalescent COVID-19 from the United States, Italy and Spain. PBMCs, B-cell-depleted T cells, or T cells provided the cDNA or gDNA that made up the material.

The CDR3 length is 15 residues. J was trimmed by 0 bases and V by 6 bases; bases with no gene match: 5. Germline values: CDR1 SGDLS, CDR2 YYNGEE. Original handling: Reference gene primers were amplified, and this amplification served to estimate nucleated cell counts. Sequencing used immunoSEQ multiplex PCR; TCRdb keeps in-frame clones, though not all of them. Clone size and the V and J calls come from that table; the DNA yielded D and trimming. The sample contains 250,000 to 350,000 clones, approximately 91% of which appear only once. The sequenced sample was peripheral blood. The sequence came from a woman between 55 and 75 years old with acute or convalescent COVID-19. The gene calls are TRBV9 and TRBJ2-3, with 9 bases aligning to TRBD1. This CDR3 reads CASTRTGVSTDTQYF. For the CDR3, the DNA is TGTGCCAGCACCCGGACAGGGGTTAGCACAGATACGCAGTATTTT.